This T cell receptor (beta chain) was recovered during a study of CD8 T cells in ankylosing spondylitis (dated by TCRdb to about 2017). Regarding the complete study: The study profiled T cell receptor beta repertoires in healthy donors and ankylosing spondylitis patients to find disease-linked TCR variants. The whole study cohort included under 140 healthy donors and some 27 ankylosing spondylitis patients. Samples of peripheral blood were taken, and for ankylosing spondylitis patients, synovial fluid was collected as well. Here is what the overall study found, with its caveats: A TCR beta motif made up of several highly homologous amino acid variants appeared to be characteristic of blood from ankylosing spondylitis patients. The disease-linked clones had a CD8+ phenotype and were found at relatively low frequencies in peripheral blood. The disease-linked clones were reported as significantly enriched in matched synovial fluid samples from ankylosing spondylitis patients. Some motif variants were previously reported in synovial fluid and blood of reactive arthritis patients, suggesting common disease-initiation mechanisms.

Sequencing was carried out with an Illumina HiSeq 2500. Quantitative 5'-RACE with molecular barcodes was used to prepare TCR beta libraries. In the paper's pipeline: A new computational method, built on a probabilistic model of VDJ rearrangement, was used to identify disease-linked TCR variants. Through fastp at Q25 and MiXCR, TCRdb rebuilt clones from the public reads, retaining in-frame beta chains. All rows with the same CDR3 protein become a single entry with the most common DNA and genes. These V and J calls rely on TCRdb rather than the paper's analysis. Across this sample there are about 130,000 distinct CDR3 sequences, with about 7% seen only once. The biggest ten clones account for 9.5% to 15% of the sample. This clonotype has a single count. The specificity of this receptor is unknown. Just one base apart from a much larger clone, this may be a read error. The junction carries 9 bases between V and J, which are trimmed by 6 bases and 9 bases respectively. The germline V gene specifies MNHEY as CDR1 and SVGAGI as CDR2. There are 11 amino acids in the CDR3, from cysteine to phenylalanine inclusive. This entry keeps only the CDR3 DNA: 33 bases, framed from base 1.

This chain joins TRBV6-5 to TRBJ2-1; the D call is tentative, TRBD1 or TRBD2, as each matches 5 bases. Sequencing was carried out using blood, either unsorted or a sorted T cell fraction (not recorded which). The source is a male donor with ankylosing spondylitis or in good health (not recorded which). The nucleotide sequence reads as follows: TGTGCCAGCAGCACGGGGCCTGAGCAGTTCTTC. This translates into CASSTGPEQFF.